Sequencing of this T cell receptor beta chain was carried out in a study of T cell responses to AZD1222 COVID-19 vaccine. Repertoires were generated with immunoSEQ multiplex PCR, while TCRdb's copy carries only in-frame clones and drops some. Of approximately 140,000 clones detected, 90% appear once; the ten largest clones hold approximately 3.6%. Unmatched junction bases numbered 8, after V lost 0 bases and J lost 2 bases. The CDR3 has 18 residues. CDR1 is MGHRA and CDR2 is YSYEKL in the germline V gene. This sequence was found in an adult in good health. Source: peripheral blood, taken on day 0 of AZD1222 vaccination. This chain links TRBV4-1 with TRBJ2-3; TRBD2 matches at 10 bases. CDR3 region: CASSQDRTSGRYTDTQYF. CDR3 in DNA: TGCGCCAGCAGCCAAGATCGGACTAGCGGCCGATACACAGATACGCAGTATTTT.